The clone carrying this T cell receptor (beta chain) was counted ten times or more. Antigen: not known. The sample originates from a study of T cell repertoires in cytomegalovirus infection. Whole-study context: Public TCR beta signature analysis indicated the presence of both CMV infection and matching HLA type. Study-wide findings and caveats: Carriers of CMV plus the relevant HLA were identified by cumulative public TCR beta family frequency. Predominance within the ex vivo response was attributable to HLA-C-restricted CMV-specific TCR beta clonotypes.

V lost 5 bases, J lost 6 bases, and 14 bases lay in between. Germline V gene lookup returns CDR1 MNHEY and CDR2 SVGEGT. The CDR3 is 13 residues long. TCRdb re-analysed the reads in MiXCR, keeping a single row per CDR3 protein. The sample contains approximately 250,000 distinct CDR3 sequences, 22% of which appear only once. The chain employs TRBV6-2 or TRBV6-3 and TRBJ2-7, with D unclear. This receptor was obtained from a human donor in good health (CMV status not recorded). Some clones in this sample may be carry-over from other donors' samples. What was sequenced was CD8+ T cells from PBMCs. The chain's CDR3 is CASSDIKMFEQYF. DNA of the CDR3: TGTGCCAGCAGTGACATAAAGATGTTCGAGCAGTACTTC.